Listed below are T cell receptor beta chains from one sample, sequenced in a study of radiotherapy plus CTLA-4 blockade in lung cancer. Generated by immunoSEQ multiplex PCR, the TCRdb table keeps only in-frame clones and is missing some. Of some 110,000 clones listed, approximately 90% were seen once; the top ten hold approximately 7.2%. The sequenced sample was peripheral blood, obtained from a patient treated with radiotherapy plus ipilimumab. These receptors all stem from a human donor with non-small cell lung cancer that progressed on radiotherapy plus ipilimumab. CDR3s include the opening cysteine and the closing phenylalanine or tryptophan. Fields, in order: CDR3 length, V gene, clone size, J gene, D gene, CDR3 protein, CDR3 DNA. The D gene is left open where the match is weak. Rows give clone size only sometimes, using once, few, many, or a class for an expanded clone.

>15|TRBV29-1|NA|TRBJ2-2|TRBD2
CSVRVSGSNTGELFF
TGCAGCGTGAGGGTTAGCGGGTCGAACACCGGGGAGCTGTTTTTT
>16|TRBV5-1|NA|TRBJ2-1|TRBD2
CASSWTGTSSYNEQFF
TGCGCCAGCAGCTGGACCGGGACTAGCAGTTACAATGAGCAGTTCTTC
>12|TRBV29-1|NA|TRBJ2-7|NA
CSVDGESYEQYF
TGCAGCGTTGACGGCGAGAGTTACGAGCAGTACTTC
>12|TRBV27|NA|TRBJ2-1|NA
CASSFQVGEQFF
TGTGCCAGCAGTTTCCAAGTGGGTGAGCAGTTCTTC
>12|TRBV28|few|TRBJ2-7|NA
CASSAPPGEQYF
TGTGCCAGCAGCGCGCCCCCTGGAGAGCAGTACTTC
>14|TRBV15|NA|TRBJ2-5|NA
CATSRVRQQETQYF
TGTGCCACCAGCAGAGTTCGGCAGCAAGAGACCCAGTACTTC
>14|TRBV18|NA|TRBJ2-3|TRBD1
CASSPGQVFDTQYF
TGTGCCAGCTCACCGGGACAGGTATTCGATACGCAGTATTTT
>16|TRBV19|NA|TRBJ2-5|TRBD1
CASSYEPGQGLVTQYF
TGTGCCAGTAGTTATGAGCCGGGACAGGGGCTTGTGACCCAGTACTTC
>15|TRBV19|NA|TRBJ2-1|TRBD1
CASSVRDRGLYEQFF
TGTGCCAGTAGTGTCCGGGACAGGGGGCTCTATGAGCAGTTCTTC
>13|TRBV11-2|NA|TRBJ1-1|NA
CASSFQGTTEAFF
TGTGCCAGCAGCTTTCAGGGGACCACTGAAGCTTTCTTT
>14|TRBV10-2|NA|TRBJ2-1|NA
CASSDLVSRNEQFF
TGCGCCAGCAGTGATTTGGTCAGTCGGAATGAGCAGTTCTTC
>16|TRBV5-1|NA|TRBJ2-1|NA
CASSPGGGISYNEQFF
TGCGCCAGCAGCCCAGGTGGCGGGATCTCCTACAATGAGCAGTTCTTC
>18|TRBV15|NA|TRBJ1-1|TRBD1
CATSGHRDRALMNTEAFF
TGTGCCACCAGCGGCCACCGGGACAGAGCATTAATGAACACTGAAGCTTTCTTT
>17|TRBV19|few|TRBJ1-2|NA
CASSISPTASDFRGYTF
TGTGCCAGTAGTATTTCCCCGACGGCATCAGACTTTAGGGGCTACACCTTC
>15|TRBV15|NA|TRBJ1-4|NA
CATSRDRRGGEKLFF
TGTGCCACCAGCAGAGATCGCAGGGGCGGTGAAAAACTGTTTTTT
>15|TRBV19|few|TRBJ2-1|TRBD1
CANRQGKRFHNEQFF
TGTGCCAACCGACAGGGTAAGCGGTTCCATAATGAGCAGTTCTTC
>15|TRBV5-1|NA|TRBJ2-1|TRBD2
CASSVLLAGDNEQFF
TGCGCCAGCAGCGTCCTACTAGCGGGGGACAATGAGCAGTTCTTC
>14|TRBV14|few|TRBJ1-1|NA
CASSQQGTGTEAFF
TGTGCCAGCAGCCAACAGGGTACGGGAACTGAAGCTTTCTTT
>19|TRBV5-5|NA|TRBJ2-6|TRBD1
CASSPLLQDRVSGANVLTF
TGTGCCAGCAGCCCTCTCCTTCAGGACAGGGTTTCGGGGGCCAACGTCCTGACTTTC
>15|TRBV6-5|NA|TRBJ2-7|TRBD1
CASSYTGQGSYEQYF
TGTGCCAGCAGTTATACGGGACAGGGCTCCTACGAGCAGTACTTC
>14|TRBV7-9|NA|TRBJ2-1|NA
CASSFGSSYNEQFF
TGTGCCAGCAGCTTCGGAAGCTCCTACAATGAGCAGTTCTTC
>14|TRBV4-1|NA|TRBJ2-1|NA
CASSQGVTYNEQFF
TGCGCCAGCAGCCAGGGGGTTACCTACAATGAGCAGTTCTTC
>16|TRBV9|NA|TRBJ2-1|TRBD2
CASSVGPSGPYNEQFF
TGTGCCAGCAGCGTAGGTCCTAGCGGACCATACAATGAGCAGTTCTTC
>15|TRBV6-6|NA|TRBJ2-1|TRBD2
CASSYSALGGNEQFF
TGTGCCAGCAGTTACTCGGCACTGGGGGGGAATGAGCAGTTCTTC
>13|TRBV2|NA|TRBJ2-7|NA
CASSEARDAEQYF
TGTGCCAGCAGTGAAGCAAGAGACGCCGAGCAGTACTTC
>14|TRBV21-1|once|TRBJ1-2|NA
CASIKTGGLYGYTF
TGTGCCAGCATCAAGACAGGGGGCCTCTATGGCTACACCTTC
>16|TRBV11-2|NA|TRBJ2-2|TRBD2
CASSWTSGSNGGELFF
TGTGCCAGCAGCTGGACTAGCGGGAGTAACGGCGGGGAGCTGTTTTTT
>14|TRBV19|NA|TRBJ1-3|NA
CASSWGNSGNTIYF
TGTGCCAGTAGTTGGGGGAATTCTGGAAACACCATATATTTT
>14|TRBV19|NA|TRBJ2-2|TRBD2
CASSIREAAGELFF
TGTGCCAGTAGTATTCGGGAGGCGGCCGGGGAGCTGTTTTTT
>14|TRBV7-2|NA|TRBJ2-5|NA
CASSTSSGQETQYF
TGTGCCAGCAGCACCTCAAGTGGGCAAGAGACCCAGTACTTC
>16|TRBV2|NA|TRBJ1-3|TRBD1
CASSMDRGAAGNTIYF
TGTGCCAGCAGTATGGACAGGGGGGCGGCTGGAAACACCATATATTTT
>14|TRBV6-1|NA|TRBJ2-7|TRBD1
CASKDRGLAYEQYF
TGTGCCAGCAAGGACAGGGGGCTTGCCTACGAGCAGTACTTC
>15|TRBV19|NA|TRBJ1-1|NA
CASSIDKGSNTEAFF
TGTGCCAGTAGTATAGATAAGGGGTCGAACACTGAAGCTTTCTTT
>13|TRBV2|NA|TRBJ2-5|TRBD1
CASNDGRGQTQYF
TGTGCCAGCAACGACGGTAGGGGGCAGACCCAGTACTTC
>16|TRBV30|NA|TRBJ2-2|TRBD2
CAWRSLAGGATGELFF
TGTGCCTGGAGGTCGTTAGCGGGAGGGGCCACCGGGGAGCTGTTTTTT
>12|TRBV2|NA|TRBJ2-7|NA
CASSDFGYEQYF
TGTGCCAGCAGTGACTTTGGGTACGAGCAGTACTTC
>14|TRBV7-9|NA|TRBJ1-1|NA
CASSFRELYTEAFF
TGTGCCAGCAGCTTCCGGGAATTGTACACTGAAGCTTTCTTT
>15|TRBV12-5|NA|TRBJ2-5|TRBD1
CASGLDRGQRETQYF
TGTGCTAGTGGTTTGGACAGGGGGCAGAGGGAGACCCAGTACTTC
>15|TRBV2|NA|TRBJ2-1|NA
CASSGGDPYYNEQFF
TGTGCCAGCAGTGGAGGGGACCCCTACTACAATGAGCAGTTCTTC
>17|TRBV19|few|TRBJ1-2|TRBD1
CASSKSGQGATTYGYTF
TGTGCCAGTAGTAAGTCGGGACAGGGAGCTACGACCTATGGCTACACCTTC
>15|TRBV11-3|NA|TRBJ2-2|NA
CASAPGGTYTGELFF
TGTGCCAGCGCCCCGGGCGGGACCTACACCGGGGAGCTGTTTTTT
>14|TRBV11-2|NA|TRBJ1-5|NA
CASSFGAGNQPQHF
NA
>15|TRBV10-3|NA|TRBJ2-7|NA
CAITAGGLGGFEQYF
TGTGCCATCACCGCCGGTGGGTTGGGGGGTTTCGAGCAGTACTTC
>16|TRBV5-1|NA|TRBJ2-7|TRBD2
CASSYDALAGSYEQYF
TGCGCCAGCAGTTATGACGCACTAGCGGGAAGCTACGAGCAGTACTTC
>16|TRBV5-4|NA|TRBJ2-1|NA
CASSRGRPASYNEQFF
TGTGCCAGCAGCCGGGGACGGCCAGCGTCCTACAATGAGCAGTTCTTC
>12|TRBV2|NA|TRBJ1-4|NA
CASTGYDEKLFF
TGTGCCAGCACCGGCTATGATGAAAAACTGTTTTTT
>14|TRBV6-5|NA|TRBJ1-6|NA
CASREGGINSPLHF
TGTGCCAGCAGAGAGGGGGGGATAAATTCACCCCTCCACTTT